The 20 T cell receptor beta chains below all came from one sample that was sequenced in a study of T-cell reconstitution after alpha-beta-depleted transplantation in children. Unique molecular identifiers tagged the TCRbeta library. TCRdb reprocessed the PCR reads via MiXCR and lists one record per CDR3 protein. The table records roughly 500,000 distinct CDR3 sequences, 30% to 35% of them present only once. Source: PBMCs from the stem cell graft donor, taken from the stem cell graft. The receptors here all came from a human donor who donated a stem cell graft to a child with aplastic anemia.

This clonotype was seen a few times. The chain joins TRBV20-1 to TRBJ2-2; 8 bases are a match to TRBD2. The CDR3 is 16 amino acids. Looked up from germline, CDR1 is DFQATT and CDR2 is SNEGSKA (reference sequence). V lost 0 bases, J lost 2 bases, and 5 bases stayed unmatched. The DNA for the CDR3 is TGCAGTGCTAGAGATATGGGACTAGGTAACACCGGGGAGCTGTTTTTT. Translation gives CSARDMGLGNTGELFF.

The J gene is TRBJ2-7, the V gene TRBV12-3 or TRBV12-4; D gene uncertain. Trimming left V 8 bases short and J 3 bases short, with 8 bases between. This CDR3 spans 11 amino acids. CDR3 in amino acids: CASRDIYEQYF. The CDR3 DNA follows: TGTGCCAGCCGAGACATCTACGAGCAGTACTTC.

This clonotype was counted only a few times. The chain carries TRBV9 and TRBJ1-6; D call uncertain. Per the germline V gene, CDR1 is SGDLS and CDR2 is YYNGEE. Trimming removed 2 bases at V and 7 bases at J, with 10 bases between. This CDR3 is 14 amino acids long. The DNA for the CDR3 is TGTGCCAGCAGCGTTGCCAGCGGCAATTCACCCCTCCACTTT. Translation gives CASSVASGNSPLHF.

V and J are TRBV6-2 or TRBV6-3 and TRBJ2-1; 8 bases line up with TRBD2. The CDR3 covers 16 residues. The germline V gene encodes CDR1 MNHEY and CDR2 SVGEGT. V dropped 6 bases and J dropped 5; count of bases not matched to a gene: 12. CDR3 amino acids: CASRGVVLAENNEQFF. CDR3 nucleotide sequence: TGTGCCAGCAGGGGAGTTGTACTAGCGGAAAACAATGAGCAGTTCTTC.

The rearrangement uses TRBV5-6 and TRBJ1-5; no reliable D call. Trimming pared 3 bases from V and 0 bases from J, leaving 16 bases between. CDR3 length: 17 residues. Germline V gene data show CDR1 as SGHDT and CDR2 as YYEEEE. The CDR3 region has the DNA TGTGCCAGCAGCTACATGTCGGGGTTCTCTAGCAATCAGCCCCAGCATTTT. Protein: CASSYMSGFSSNQPQHF.

The genes are TRBV7-2 and TRBJ1-1; D remains ambiguous. Per the germline V gene, CDR1 is SGHTA and CDR2 is FQGNSA. V lost 5 bases, J lost 4 bases, and 11 bases lay in between. The CDR3 spans 13 residues. This CDR3 is CASSQGSVTEAFF. The CDR3 coding sequence is TGTGCCAGCAGCCAAGGGTCGGTCACTGAAGCTTTCTTT.

The genes are TRBV6-6 and TRBJ2-7; no clear D gene. The germline CDR1 and CDR2 sequences are MNHNY and SVGAGI (reference sequence). This CDR3 has 11 residues. V was cut by 6 bases and J by 5 bases, with 8 bases left in between. The CDR3 protein is CASSPHNEQYF. CDR3 bases: TGTGCCAGCAGCCCCCATAACGAGCAGTACTTC.

This clonotype was found a few times. The chain is built from TRBV4-1 and TRBJ2-5, with TRBD1 matching 8 bases. V gave up 4 bases and J gave up 2 bases; unmatched junction bases: 9. The CDR3 is made up of 16 amino acids. Germline V gene sequence: CDR1 MGHRA, CDR2 YSYEKL. CDR3 sequence reads: CASSPLGQGEQETQYF. In DNA, the CDR3 is TGCGCCAGCAGCCCCCTTGGACAGGGAGAGCAAGAGACCCAGTACTTC.

This chain links TRBV7-2 with TRBJ2-1, with a tentative D call TRBD1 (6 bases). The germline gives CDR1 SGHTA, CDR2 FQGNSA. V dropped 2 bases and J dropped 9 bases, with 11 bases sitting between them. The CDR3 runs to 13 residues. In DNA form, the CDR3 reads TGTGCCAGCAGCTTATCAGGGGTGAGTGAGCAGTTCTTC. It yields the protein CASSLSGVSEQFF.

This clonotype was counted between two and nine times. This chain links TRBV12-3 or TRBV12-4 with TRBJ1-1; TRBD1 aligns across 7 bases. The length of the CDR3 is 13 residues. V lost 6 bases and J lost 6; bases outside the gene matches: 7. The CDR3 loop is CASRSTGESEAFF. CDR3 DNA: TGTGCCAGCAGAAGCACAGGGGAATCTGAAGCTTTCTTT.

This clonotype was found a few times. J is TRBJ2-7 and V is TRBV5-3, with a weak D call TRBD2 (5 bases). TRBV5-3 falls under the ORF class, with uncertain function. The CDR3 consists of 14 residues. V was clipped by 3 bases and J by 5 bases, with 15 bases between them. DNA of the CDR3: TGTGCCAGAAGCTCCTGGACTGGAAAAAACGAGCAGTACGTC. Protein product: CARSSWTGKNEQYV.

V gene TRBV5-6 combines with J gene TRBJ2-5; the match to TRBD1 covers 8 bases. This CDR3 is 14 amino acids long. The germline V gene encodes CDR1 SGHDT and CDR2 YYEEEE. Trimming took 4 bases from V and 3 from J; bases not matched to a gene: 5. This CDR3 is CASSKGQVEETQYF. The CDR3 coding sequence is TGTGCCAGCAGCAAGGGACAGGTAGAAGAGACCCAGTACTTC.

In its sample, this clonotype was seen many times. The chain is built from TRBV20-1 and TRBJ2-7; TRBD2 matches at 7 bases. The CDR3 consists of 14 residues. Unmatched junction bases numbered 7, after V lost 4 bases and J lost 1 base. The germline gives CDR1 DFQATT, CDR2 SNEGSKA (reference sequence). CDR3 protein: CSATGGSTSYEQYV. DNA for the CDR3: TGCAGTGCTACCGGGGGGTCTACTTCCTACGAGCAGTACGTC.

The rearrangement joins TRBV7-2 to TRBJ2-7; D unresolved. Germline V lookup: CDR1 SGHTA, CDR2 FQGNSA. Trimming removed 4 bases at V and 3 bases at J, with 10 bases between. The length of the CDR3 is 13 residues. CDR3 DNA: TGTGCCAGCAGCTCCGAATACTACTACGAGCAGTACTTC. Encoded protein: CASSSEYYYEQYF.

The chain has TRBV5-1 and TRBJ1-1; 7 nucleotides match TRBD1. V shed 1 base, J shed 5 bases, and the junction held 8 bases outside the gene matches. The germline V gene has CDR1 SGHRS and CDR2 YFSETQ. This CDR3 region has 15 residues. CDR3 sequence: CASSLSPGGGTEAFF. CDR3 DNA: TGCGCCAGCAGCTTGTCACCAGGGGGAGGGACTGAAGCTTTCTTT.

The chain recombines TRBV6-1 with TRBJ2-5; TRBD2 agrees at 8 bases. The ends lost 4 bases at V and 1 base at J; junction bases unmatched: 5. The length of the CDR3 is 15 residues. CDR1 and CDR2 from the germline V gene are MNHNS and SASEGT. DNA of the CDR3: TGTGCCAGCAGTGCAAATAGCGGGATCCAAGAGACCCAGTACTTC. Its translation: CASSANSGIQETQYF.

As DNA, the CDR3 is TGTGCCAGCACCTCAGGGACAGTCAATCAGCCCCAGCATTTT. This sequence encodes CASTSGTVNQPQHF. The chain joins TRBV6-2 or TRBV6-3 to TRBJ1-5, with TRBD1 matching over 7 bases. The CDR3 sequence is 14 residues long. The germline CDR1 and CDR2 sequences are MNHEY and SVGEGT. V gave up 7 bases and J gave up 3 bases; unmatched junction bases: 6.

The V gene is TRBV20-1, the J gene TRBJ2-4; D gene unclear. This CDR3 contains 13 residues. Trimming left V 6 bases short and J 0 bases short, with 9 bases between. Germline V lookup: CDR1 DFQATT, CDR2 SNEGSKA (reference sequence). In nucleotides, the CDR3 is TGCAGTGCCCCACACCTAGCCAAAAACATTCAGTACTTC. Its protein product is CSAPHLAKNIQYF.

This sequence joins TRBV7-2 and TRBJ2-3; D is undetermined. V was shortened by 1 base and J by 2 bases, with 7 bases between the two germline ends. CDR1 and CDR2 from the germline V gene are SGHTA and FQGNSA. This CDR3 spans 14 amino acids. The CDR3 DNA reads TGTGCCAGCAGCTTAGTTCGAACCACAGATACGCAGTATTTT. Residues: CASSLVRTTDTQYF.

A few counts support this clonotype. CDR3 sequence reads: CATSRRGETQYF. The CDR3 nucleotides read TGTGCCACCAGCAGGAGGGGAGAGACCCAGTACTTC. The rearrangement links TRBV15 to TRBJ2-5, with D perhaps assigned TRBD1 or TRBD2 (5 bases each). There are 12 residues in the CDR3. CDR1 and CDR2 from the germline V gene are LNHNV and YYDKDF (reference sequence). V was pared by 3 bases and J by 4 bases, with 6 bases between.